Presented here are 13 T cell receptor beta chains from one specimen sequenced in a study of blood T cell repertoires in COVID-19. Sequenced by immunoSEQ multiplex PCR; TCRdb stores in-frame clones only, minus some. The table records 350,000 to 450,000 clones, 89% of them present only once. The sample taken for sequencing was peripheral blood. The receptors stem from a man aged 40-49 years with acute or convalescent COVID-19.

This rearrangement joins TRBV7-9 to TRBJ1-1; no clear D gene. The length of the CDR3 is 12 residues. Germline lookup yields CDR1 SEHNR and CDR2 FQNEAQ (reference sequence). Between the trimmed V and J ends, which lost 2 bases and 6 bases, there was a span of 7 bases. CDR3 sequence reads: CASSLRVPEAFF. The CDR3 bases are TGTGCCAGCAGCTTACGGGTTCCTGAAGCTTTCTTT.

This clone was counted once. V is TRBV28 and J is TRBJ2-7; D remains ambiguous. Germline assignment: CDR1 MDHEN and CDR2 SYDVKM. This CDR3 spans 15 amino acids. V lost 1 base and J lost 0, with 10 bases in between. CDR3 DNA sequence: TGTGCCAGCAGTTTATCCCTAACTGGCTCCTACGAGCAGTACTTC. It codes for CASSLSLTGSYEQYF.

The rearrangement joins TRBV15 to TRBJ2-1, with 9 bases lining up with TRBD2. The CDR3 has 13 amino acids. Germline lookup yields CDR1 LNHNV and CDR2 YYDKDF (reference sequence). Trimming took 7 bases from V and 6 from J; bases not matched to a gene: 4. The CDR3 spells CATNPGLANEQFF. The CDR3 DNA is TGTGCCACCAACCCGGGACTAGCCAATGAGCAGTTCTTC. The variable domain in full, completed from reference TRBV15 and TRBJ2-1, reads DAMVIQNPRYQVTQFGKPVTLSCSQTLNHNVMYWYQQKSSQAPKLLFHYYDKDFNNEADTPDNFQSRRPNTSFCFLDIRSPGLGDTAMYLCATNPGLANEQFFGPGTRLTVL.

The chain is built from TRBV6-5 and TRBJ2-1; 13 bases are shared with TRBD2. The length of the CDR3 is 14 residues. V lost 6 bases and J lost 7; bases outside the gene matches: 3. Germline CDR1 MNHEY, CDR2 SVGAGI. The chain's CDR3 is CASSWTSGRNEQFF. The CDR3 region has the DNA TGTGCCAGCAGCTGGACTAGCGGGAGAAATGAGCAGTTCTTC.

The DNA of the CDR3 is TGTGCCAGCAGGGACTCAATAGTGGGTCGGAATGAGCAGTTCTTC. Its translation is CASRDSIVGRNEQFF. V gene TRBV28 combines with J gene TRBJ2-1, with D perhaps matching TRBD2 (5 bases). CDR1 and CDR2 (germline): MDHEN, SYDVKM. Trimming pared 6 bases from V and 7 bases from J, leaving 19 bases between. CDR3 length: 15 residues.

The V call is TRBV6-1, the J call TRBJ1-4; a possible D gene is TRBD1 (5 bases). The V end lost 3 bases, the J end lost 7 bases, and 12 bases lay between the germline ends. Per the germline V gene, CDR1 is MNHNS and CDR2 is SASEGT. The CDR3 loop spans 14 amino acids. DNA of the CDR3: TGTGCCAGCAGTGATGAATTAGGGGTTGAAAAACTGTTTTTT. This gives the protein CASSDELGVEKLFF.

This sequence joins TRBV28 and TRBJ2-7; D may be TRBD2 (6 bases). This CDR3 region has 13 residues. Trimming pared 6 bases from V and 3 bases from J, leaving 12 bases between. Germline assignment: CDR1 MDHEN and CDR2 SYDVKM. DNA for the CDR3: TGTGCCAGCAGGGGACTTGCGAGCTACGAGCAGTACTTC. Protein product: CASRGLASYEQYF. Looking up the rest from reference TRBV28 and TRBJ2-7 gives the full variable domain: DVKVTQSSRYLVKRTGEKVFLECVQDMDHENMFWYRQDPGLGLRLIYFSYDVKMKEKGDIPEGYSVSREKKERFSLILESASTNQTSMYLCASRGLASYEQYFGPGTRLTVT.

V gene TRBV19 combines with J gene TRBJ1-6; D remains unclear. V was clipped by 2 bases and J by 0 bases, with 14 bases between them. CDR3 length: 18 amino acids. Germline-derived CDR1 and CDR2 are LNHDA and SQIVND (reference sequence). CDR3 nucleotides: TGTGCCAGTAGTATATCGGGTGAATCAAGCTCCTATAATTCACCCCTCCACTTT. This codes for CASSISGESSSYNSPLHF.

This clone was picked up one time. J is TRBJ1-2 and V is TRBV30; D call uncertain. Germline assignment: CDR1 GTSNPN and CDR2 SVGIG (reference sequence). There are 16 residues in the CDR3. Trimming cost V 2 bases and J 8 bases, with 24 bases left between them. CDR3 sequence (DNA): TGTGCCTGGAGTCTAAACCCCCCACGGACGGGAGACGGCTACACCTTC. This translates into CAWSLNPPRTGDGYTF.

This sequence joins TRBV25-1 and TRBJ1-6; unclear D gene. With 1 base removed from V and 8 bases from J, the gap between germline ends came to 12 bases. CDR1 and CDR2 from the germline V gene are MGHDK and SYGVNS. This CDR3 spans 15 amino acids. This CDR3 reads CASSEFRVGDSPLHF. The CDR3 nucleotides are TGTGCCAGCAGTGAATTTCGGGTGGGAGATTCACCCCTCCACTTT.

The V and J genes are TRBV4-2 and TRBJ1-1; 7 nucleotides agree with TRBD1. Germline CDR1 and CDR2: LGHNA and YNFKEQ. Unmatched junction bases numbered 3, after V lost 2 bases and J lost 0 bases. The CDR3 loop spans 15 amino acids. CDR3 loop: CASSQRQGLNTEAFF. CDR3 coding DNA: TGTGCCAGCAGCCAACGACAGGGTTTGAACACTGAAGCTTTCTTT.

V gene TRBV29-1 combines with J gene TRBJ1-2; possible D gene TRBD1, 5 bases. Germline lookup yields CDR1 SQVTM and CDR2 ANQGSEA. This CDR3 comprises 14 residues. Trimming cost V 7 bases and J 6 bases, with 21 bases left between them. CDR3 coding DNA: TGCAGCGCGCATCCAGCCGGGACTCACAATGGCTACACCTTC. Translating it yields CSAHPAGTHNGYTF.

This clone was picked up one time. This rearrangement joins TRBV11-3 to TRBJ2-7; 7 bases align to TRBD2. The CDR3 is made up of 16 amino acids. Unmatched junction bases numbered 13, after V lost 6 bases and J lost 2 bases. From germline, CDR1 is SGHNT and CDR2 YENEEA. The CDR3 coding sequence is TGTGCCAGCAGTGAGTCGCTGGGAGGGTCACCCTACGAGCAGTACTTC. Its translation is CASSESLGGSPYEQYF.